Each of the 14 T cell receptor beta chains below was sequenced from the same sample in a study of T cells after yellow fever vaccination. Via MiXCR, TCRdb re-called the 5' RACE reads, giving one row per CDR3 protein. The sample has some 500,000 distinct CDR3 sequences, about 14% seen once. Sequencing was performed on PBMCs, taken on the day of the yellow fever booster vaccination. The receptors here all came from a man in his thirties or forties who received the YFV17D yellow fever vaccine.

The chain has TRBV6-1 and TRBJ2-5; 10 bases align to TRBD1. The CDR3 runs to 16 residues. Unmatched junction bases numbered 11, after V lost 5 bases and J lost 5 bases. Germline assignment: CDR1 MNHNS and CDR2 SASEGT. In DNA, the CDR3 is TGTGCCAGCAGTAAACCGGGACAGGGGATCAGGGAGACCCAGTACTTC. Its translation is CASSKPGQGIRETQYF.

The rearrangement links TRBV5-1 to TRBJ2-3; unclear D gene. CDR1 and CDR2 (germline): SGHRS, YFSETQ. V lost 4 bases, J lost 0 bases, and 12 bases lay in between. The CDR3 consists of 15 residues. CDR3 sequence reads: CASSPQSTSTDTQYF. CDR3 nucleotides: TGCGCCAGCAGCCCTCAGAGTACTAGCACAGATACGCAGTATTTT.

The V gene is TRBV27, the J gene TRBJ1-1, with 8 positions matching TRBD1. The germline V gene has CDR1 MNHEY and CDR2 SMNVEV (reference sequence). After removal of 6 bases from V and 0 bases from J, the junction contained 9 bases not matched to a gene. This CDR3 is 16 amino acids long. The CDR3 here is CASSQTHRGVNTEAFF. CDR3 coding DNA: TGTGCCAGCAGCCAGACCCACAGGGGGGTGAACACTGAAGCTTTCTTT.

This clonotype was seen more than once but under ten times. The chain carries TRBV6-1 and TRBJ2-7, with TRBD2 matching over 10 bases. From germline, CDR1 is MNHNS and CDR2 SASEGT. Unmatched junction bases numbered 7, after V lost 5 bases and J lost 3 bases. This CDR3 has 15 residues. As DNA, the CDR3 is TGTGCCAGCAGTATGGGGCTAGCGGGAGTCTACGAGCAGTACTTC. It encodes CASSMGLAGVYEQYF.

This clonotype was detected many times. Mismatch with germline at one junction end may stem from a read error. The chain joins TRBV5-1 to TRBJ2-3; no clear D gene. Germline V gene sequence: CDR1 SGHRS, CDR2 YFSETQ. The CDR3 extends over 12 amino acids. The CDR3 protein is CASSLSTDTQYF. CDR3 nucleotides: TGTGCCAGCAGTTTAAGCACAGATACGCAGTATTTT.

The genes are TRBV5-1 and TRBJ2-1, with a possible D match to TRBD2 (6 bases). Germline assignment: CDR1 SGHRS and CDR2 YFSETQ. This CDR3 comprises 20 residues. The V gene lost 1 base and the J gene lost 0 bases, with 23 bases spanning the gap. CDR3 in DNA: TGCGCCAGCAGCTTGTGGGCTAGCGAGAGCCCTATTACCTCCTACAATGAGCAGTTCTTC. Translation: CASSLWASESPITSYNEQFF. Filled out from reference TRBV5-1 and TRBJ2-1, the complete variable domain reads KAGVTQTPRYLIKTRGQQVTLSCSPISGHRSVSWYQQTPGQGLQFLFEYFSETQRNKGNFPGRFSGRQFSNSRSEMNVSTLELGDSALYLCASSLWASESPITSYNEQFFGPGTRLTVL.

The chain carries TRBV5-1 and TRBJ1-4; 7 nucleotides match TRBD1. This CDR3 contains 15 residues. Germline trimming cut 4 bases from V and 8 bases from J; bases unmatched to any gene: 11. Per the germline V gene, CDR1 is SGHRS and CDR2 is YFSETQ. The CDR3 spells CASSNLQGSREKLFF. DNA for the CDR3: TGCGCCAGCAGCAACTTACAGGGGTCGAGGGAAAAACTGTTTTTT.

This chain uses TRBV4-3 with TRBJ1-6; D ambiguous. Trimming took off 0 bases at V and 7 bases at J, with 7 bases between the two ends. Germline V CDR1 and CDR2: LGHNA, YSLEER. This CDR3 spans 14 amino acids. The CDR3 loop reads CASSQDPGNSPLHF. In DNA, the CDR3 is TGCGCCAGCAGCCAAGATCCGGGGAATTCACCCCTCCACTTT.

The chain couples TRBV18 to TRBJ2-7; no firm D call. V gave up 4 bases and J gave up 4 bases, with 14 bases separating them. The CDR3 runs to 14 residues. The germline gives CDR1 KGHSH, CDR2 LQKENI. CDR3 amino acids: CASSLGDGLYEQYF. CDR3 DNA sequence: TGTGCCAGCTCACTGGGTGACGGATTATACGAGCAGTACTTC.

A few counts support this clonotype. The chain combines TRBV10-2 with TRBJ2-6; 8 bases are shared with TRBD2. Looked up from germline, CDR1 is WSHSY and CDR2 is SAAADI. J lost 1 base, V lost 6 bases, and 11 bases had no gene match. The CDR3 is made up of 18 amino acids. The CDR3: CASRDGGGLASGANVLTF. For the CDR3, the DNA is TGCGCCAGCAGGGACGGGGGGGGGCTTGCTTCTGGGGCCAACGTCCTGACTTTC.

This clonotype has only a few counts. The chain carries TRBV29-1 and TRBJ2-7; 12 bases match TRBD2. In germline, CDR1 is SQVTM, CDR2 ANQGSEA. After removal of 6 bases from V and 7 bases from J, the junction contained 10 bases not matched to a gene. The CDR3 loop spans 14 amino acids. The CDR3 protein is CSVRGLAGTWEQYF. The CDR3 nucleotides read TGCAGCGTCCGCGGACTAGCGGGGACGTGGGAGCAGTACTTC.

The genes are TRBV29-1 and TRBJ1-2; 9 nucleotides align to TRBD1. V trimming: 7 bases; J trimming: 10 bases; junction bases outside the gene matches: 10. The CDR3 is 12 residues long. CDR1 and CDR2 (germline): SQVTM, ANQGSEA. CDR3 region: CSAPGTGLDYTF. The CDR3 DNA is TGCAGCGCCCCCGGGACAGGGTTGGACTACACCTTC. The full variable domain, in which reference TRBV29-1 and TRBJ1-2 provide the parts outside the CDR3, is SAVISQKPSRDICQRGTSLTIQCQVDSQVTMMFWYRQQPGQSLTLIATANQGSEATYESGFVIDKFPISRPNLTFSTLTVSNMSPEDSSIYLCSAPGTGLDYTFGSGTRLTVV.

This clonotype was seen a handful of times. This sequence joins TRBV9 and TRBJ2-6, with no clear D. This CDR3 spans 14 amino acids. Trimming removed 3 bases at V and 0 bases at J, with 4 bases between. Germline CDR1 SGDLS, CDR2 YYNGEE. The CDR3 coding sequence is TGTGCCAGCAGCGGGAACTCTGGGGCCAACGTCCTGACTTTC. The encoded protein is CASSGNSGANVLTF.

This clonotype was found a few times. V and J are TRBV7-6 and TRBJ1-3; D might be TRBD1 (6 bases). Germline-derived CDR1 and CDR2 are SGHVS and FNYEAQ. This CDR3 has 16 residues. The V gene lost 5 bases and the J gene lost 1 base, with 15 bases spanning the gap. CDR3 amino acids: CASSLETGGSGNTIYF. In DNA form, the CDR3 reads TGTGCCAGCAGCCTAGAGACAGGCGGGTCTGGAAACACCATATATTTT.